Below, 8 T cell receptor beta chains from the same sample are listed, as sequenced in a study of T cell changes during pregnancy in multiple sclerosis. Some clones are missing from TCRdb's copy, which holds only in-frame ones; the method was immunoSEQ multiplex PCR. Of around 60,000 clones in the sample, approximately 91% were seen once. The sample in question was peripheral blood, obtained in the first trimester of pregnancy. The source of these receptors is a female donor with multiple sclerosis, enrolled in a pregnancy study.

The V and J genes are TRBV9 and TRBJ2-6; 8 bases fit TRBD2. With 6 bases clipped from V and 0 bases from J, the junction kept 2 bases outside the gene matches. Germline V gives CDR1 SGDLS, CDR2 YYNGEE. The CDR3 runs to 15 residues. CDR3 sequence (DNA): TGTGCCAGCACGGGGGGGCTCTCTGGGGCCAACGTCCTGACTTTC. Encoded protein: CASTGGLSGANVLTF.

The chain joins TRBV5-1 to TRBJ2-5; D might be TRBD1 (5 bases). This CDR3 contains 13 residues. Per the germline V gene, CDR1 is SGHRS and CDR2 is YFSETQ. With 3 bases removed from V and 4 bases from J, the gap between germline ends came to 10 bases. CDR3 bases: TGCGCCAGCAGCTACGACAGTTCAGAGACCCAGTACTTC. It codes for CASSYDSSETQYF.

The CDR3: CASSQTGANTEAFF. The CDR3 DNA is TGTGCCAGTAGTCAGACAGGGGCCAACACTGAAGCTTTCTTT. The chain carries TRBV19 and TRBJ1-1, with 8 bases fitting TRBD1. The CDR3 spans 14 residues. With 5 bases clipped from V and 2 bases from J, the junction kept 4 bases outside the gene matches. Germline V gene lookup returns CDR1 LNHDA and CDR2 SQIVND (reference sequence).

The chain combines TRBV28 with TRBJ1-2; 7 bases agree with TRBD1. The germline CDR1 and CDR2 sequences are MDHEN and SYDVKM. CDR3 length equals 10 residues. The CDR3: CATQGYGYTF. CDR3 DNA sequence: TGTGCAACACAGGGGTATGGCTACACCTTC.

V is TRBV7-2 and J is TRBJ2-3, with 12 bases that match TRBD2. This CDR3 spans 16 amino acids. The ends lost 2 bases at V and 10 bases at J; junction bases unmatched: 10. Germline V lookup: CDR1 SGHTA, CDR2 FQGNSA. CDR3 nucleotides: TGTGCCAGCAGCTTACCGGGACTAGCGGGTACAACGGCGCAGTATTTT. This gives the protein CASSLPGLAGTTAQYF.

The gene calls are TRBV18 and TRBJ1-2; D is undetermined. The length of the CDR3 is 16 residues. V gave up 3 bases and J gave up 1 base, with 15 bases separating them. Germline CDR1 is KGHSH and CDR2 is LQKENI. CDR3 amino acids: CASSPSAVVVNYGYTF. The CDR3 DNA sequence: TGTGCCAGCTCACCTTCTGCTGTGGTAGTTAACTATGGCTACACCTTC. The whole variable domain, remainder taken from reference TRBV18 and TRBJ1-2, is NAGVMQNPRHLVRRRGQEARLRCSPMKGHSHVYWYRQLPEEGLKFMVYLQKENIIDESGMPKERFSAEFPKEGPSILRIQQVVRGDSAAYFCASSPSAVVVNYGYTFGSGTRLTVV.

This clone was seen only a few times. The chain joins TRBV9 to TRBJ2-1; a weak D match, TRBD2 (5 bases). The CDR3 spans 14 residues. Per germline, CDR1 SGDLS and CDR2 YYNGEE. Trimming pared 6 bases from V and 4 bases from J, leaving 14 bases between. Here the CDR3 DNA reads TGTGCCAGCACCAGGAGGCTGGATTACAATGAGCAGTTCTTC. Translated, it gives CASTRRLDYNEQFF.

This sequence joins TRBV18 and TRBJ1-5; a possible D gene is TRBD1 (6 bases). In germline, CDR1 is KGHSH, CDR2 LQKENI. The length of the CDR3 is 16 residues. Trimming stripped 4 bases from V and 5 bases from J, with 18 bases between. CDR3 amino acids: CASSLPGQSLYQPQHF. CDR3 bases: TGTGCCAGCTCACTTCCAGGACAGTCGCTCTATCAGCCCCAGCATTTT.